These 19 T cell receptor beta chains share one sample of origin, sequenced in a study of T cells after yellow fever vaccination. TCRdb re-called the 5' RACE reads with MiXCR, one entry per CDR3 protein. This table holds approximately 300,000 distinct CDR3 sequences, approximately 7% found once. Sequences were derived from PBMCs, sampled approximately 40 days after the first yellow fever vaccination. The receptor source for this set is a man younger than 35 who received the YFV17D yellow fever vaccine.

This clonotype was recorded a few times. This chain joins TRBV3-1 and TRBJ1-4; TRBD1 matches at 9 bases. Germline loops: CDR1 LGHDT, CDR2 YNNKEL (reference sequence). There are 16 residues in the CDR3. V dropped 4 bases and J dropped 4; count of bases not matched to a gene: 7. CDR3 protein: CASSLRLTGGNEKLFF. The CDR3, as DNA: TGTGCCAGCAGCCTACGATTGACAGGGGGTAATGAAAAACTGTTTTTT.

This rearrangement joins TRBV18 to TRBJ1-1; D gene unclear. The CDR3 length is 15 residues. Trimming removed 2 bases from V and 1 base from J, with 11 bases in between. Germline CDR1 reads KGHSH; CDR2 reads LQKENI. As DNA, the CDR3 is TGTGCCAGCTCACCAATGCGGGCCGAGAACACTGAAGCTTTCTTT. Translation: CASSPMRAENTEAFF.

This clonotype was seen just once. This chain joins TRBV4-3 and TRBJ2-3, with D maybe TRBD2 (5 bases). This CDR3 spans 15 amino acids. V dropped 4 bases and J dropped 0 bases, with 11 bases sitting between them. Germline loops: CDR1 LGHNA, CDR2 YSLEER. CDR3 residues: CASSRRDSSTDTQYF. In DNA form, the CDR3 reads TGCGCCAGCAGCCGCCGGGATTCTAGCACAGATACGCAGTATTTT.

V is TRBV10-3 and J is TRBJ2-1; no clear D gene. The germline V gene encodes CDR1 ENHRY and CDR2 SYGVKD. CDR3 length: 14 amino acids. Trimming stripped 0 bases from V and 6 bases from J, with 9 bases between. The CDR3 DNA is TGTGCCATCAGTGAGTCGGGGTCGGGCAATGAGCAGTTCTTC. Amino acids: CAISESGSGNEQFF.

The CDR3 spells CASSETLALTDTQYF. The CDR3 DNA is TGCGCCAGCAGTGAGACACTAGCACTCACAGATACGCAGTATTTT. The V gene is TRBV10-1, the J gene TRBJ2-3, with a tentative D call TRBD2 (6 bases). Germline V gives CDR1 WNHNN, CDR2 SYGVQD (reference sequence). There are 15 residues in the CDR3. Trimming took 2 bases from V and 2 from J, leaving 11 bases between them.

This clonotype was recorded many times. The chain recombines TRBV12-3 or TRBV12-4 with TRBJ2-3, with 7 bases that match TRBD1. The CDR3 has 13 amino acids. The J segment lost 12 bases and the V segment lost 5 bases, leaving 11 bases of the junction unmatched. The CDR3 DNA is TGTGCCAGCAGTCCTAGGGACAGTGAAGGACAGTATTTT. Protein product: CASSPRDSEGQYF.

CDR3 coding DNA: TGCAGTGCTAGTTCGCAGCCCTTCTATGGCTACACCTTC. Translation gives CSASSQPFYGYTF. V usage is TRBV20-1 and J usage is TRBJ1-2; D unresolved. The CDR3 has 13 amino acids. Per germline, CDR1 DFQATT and CDR2 SNEGSKA (reference sequence). Trimming took 3 bases from V and 4 from J, leaving 12 bases between them.

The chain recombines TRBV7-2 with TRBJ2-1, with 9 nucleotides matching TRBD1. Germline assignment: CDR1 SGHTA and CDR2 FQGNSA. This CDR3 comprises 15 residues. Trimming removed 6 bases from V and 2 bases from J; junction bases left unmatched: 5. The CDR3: CASSSRDRAYNEQFF. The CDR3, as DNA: TGTGCCAGCAGTTCCCGGGACAGGGCCTACAATGAGCAGTTCTTC.

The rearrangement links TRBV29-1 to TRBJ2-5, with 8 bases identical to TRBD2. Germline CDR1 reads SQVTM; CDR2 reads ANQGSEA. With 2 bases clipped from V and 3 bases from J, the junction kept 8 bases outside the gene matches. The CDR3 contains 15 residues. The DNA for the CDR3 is TGCAGCGTTGAAATCTATGGGACTAGTGAAGAGACCCAGTACTTC. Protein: CSVEIYGTSEETQYF.

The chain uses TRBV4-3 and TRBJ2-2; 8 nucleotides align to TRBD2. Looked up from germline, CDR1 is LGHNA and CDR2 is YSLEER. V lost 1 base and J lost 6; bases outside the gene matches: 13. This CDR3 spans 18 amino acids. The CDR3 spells CASSQGFYGAGGSGELFF. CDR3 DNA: TGCGCCAGCAGCCAAGGATTTTACGGCGCGGGGGGTTCCGGGGAGCTGTTTTTT.

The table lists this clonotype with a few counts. This CDR3 reads CASSEWTATGELFF. CDR3 DNA: TGCGCCAGCAGTGAGTGGACTGCAACCGGGGAGCTGTTTTTT. The rearrangement links TRBV10-2 to TRBJ2-2; possible D gene TRBD2, 5 bases. V lost 1 base and J 5 bases, leaving 8 bases between the germline ends. CDR1 and CDR2 from the germline V gene are WSHSY and SAAADI. This CDR3 region has 14 residues.

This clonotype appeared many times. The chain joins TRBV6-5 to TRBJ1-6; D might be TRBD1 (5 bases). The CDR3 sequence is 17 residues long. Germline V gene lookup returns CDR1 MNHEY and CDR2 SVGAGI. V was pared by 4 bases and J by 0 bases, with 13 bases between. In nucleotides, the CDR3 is TGTGCCAGCAGTTTCCAGGGCCTCAGCTCCTATAATTCACCCCTCCACTTT. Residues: CASSFQGLSSYNSPLHF.

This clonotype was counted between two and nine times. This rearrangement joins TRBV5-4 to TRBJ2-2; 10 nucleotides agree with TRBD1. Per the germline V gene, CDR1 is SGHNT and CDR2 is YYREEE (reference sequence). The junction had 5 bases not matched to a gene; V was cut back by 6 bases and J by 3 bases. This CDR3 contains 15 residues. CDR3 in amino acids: CASTPGTGDTGELFF. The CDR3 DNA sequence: TGTGCCAGCACCCCCGGGACAGGGGACACCGGGGAGCTGTTTTTT.

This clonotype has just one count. CDR3 bases: TGCGCCAGCAGCCAAGTGGGGCTTAGCACAGATACGCAGTATTTT. Its protein product is CASSQVGLSTDTQYF. J is TRBJ2-3 and V is TRBV4-1; tentative D call: TRBD1 (5 bases). The CDR3 sequence is 15 residues long. Germline CDR1 reads MGHRA; CDR2 reads YSYEKL. V dropped 1 base and J dropped 0 bases, with 8 bases sitting between them.

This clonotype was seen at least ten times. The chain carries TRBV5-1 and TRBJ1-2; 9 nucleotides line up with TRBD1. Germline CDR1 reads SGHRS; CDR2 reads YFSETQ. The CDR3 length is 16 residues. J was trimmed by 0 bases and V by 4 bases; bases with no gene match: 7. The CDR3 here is CASSQAGTGTNYGYTF. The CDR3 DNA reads TGCGCCAGCAGCCAAGCCGGGACAGGGACTAACTATGGCTACACCTTC.

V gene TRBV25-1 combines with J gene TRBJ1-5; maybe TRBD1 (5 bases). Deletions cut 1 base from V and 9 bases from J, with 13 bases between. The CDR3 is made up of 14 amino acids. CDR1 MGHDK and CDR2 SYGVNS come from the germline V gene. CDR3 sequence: CASSESAGTRPQHF. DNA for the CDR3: TGTGCCAGCAGTGAATCGGCGGGGACGCGGCCCCAGCATTTT.

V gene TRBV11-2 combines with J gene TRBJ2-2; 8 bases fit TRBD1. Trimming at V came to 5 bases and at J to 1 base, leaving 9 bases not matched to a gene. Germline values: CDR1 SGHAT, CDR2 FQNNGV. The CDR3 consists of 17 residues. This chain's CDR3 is CASSPGGWTKNTGELFF. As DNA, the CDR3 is TGTGCCAGCAGCCCAGGGGGCTGGACAAAGAACACCGGGGAGCTGTTTTTT.

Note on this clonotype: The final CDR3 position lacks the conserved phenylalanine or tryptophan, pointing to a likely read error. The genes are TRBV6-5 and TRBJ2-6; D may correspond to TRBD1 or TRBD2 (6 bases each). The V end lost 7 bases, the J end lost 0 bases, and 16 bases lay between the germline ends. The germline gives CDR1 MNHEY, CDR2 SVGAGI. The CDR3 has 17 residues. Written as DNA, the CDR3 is TGTGCCAGCATGTTTACGGGGGCTTTCTCTGGGGCCAACGTCCTGACTCTC. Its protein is CASMFTGAFSGANVLTL.

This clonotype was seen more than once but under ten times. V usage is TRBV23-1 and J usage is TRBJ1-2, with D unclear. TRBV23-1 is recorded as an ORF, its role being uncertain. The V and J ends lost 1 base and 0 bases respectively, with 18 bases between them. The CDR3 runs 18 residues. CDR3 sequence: CASSQWNSPRLTNYGYTF. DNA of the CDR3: TGCGCCAGCAGTCAATGGAACAGCCCCCGCTTAACTAACTATGGCTACACCTTC.